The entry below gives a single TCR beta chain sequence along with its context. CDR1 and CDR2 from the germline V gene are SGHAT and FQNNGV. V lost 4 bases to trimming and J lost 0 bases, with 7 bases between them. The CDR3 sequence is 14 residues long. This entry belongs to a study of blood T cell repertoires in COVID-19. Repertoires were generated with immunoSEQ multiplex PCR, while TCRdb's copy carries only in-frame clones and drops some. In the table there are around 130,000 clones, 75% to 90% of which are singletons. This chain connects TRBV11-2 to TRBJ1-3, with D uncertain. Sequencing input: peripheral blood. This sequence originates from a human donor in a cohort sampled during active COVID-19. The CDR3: CASSSISSGNTIYF. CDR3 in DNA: TGTGCCAGCAGCTCGATTAGCTCTGGAAACACCATATATTTT.